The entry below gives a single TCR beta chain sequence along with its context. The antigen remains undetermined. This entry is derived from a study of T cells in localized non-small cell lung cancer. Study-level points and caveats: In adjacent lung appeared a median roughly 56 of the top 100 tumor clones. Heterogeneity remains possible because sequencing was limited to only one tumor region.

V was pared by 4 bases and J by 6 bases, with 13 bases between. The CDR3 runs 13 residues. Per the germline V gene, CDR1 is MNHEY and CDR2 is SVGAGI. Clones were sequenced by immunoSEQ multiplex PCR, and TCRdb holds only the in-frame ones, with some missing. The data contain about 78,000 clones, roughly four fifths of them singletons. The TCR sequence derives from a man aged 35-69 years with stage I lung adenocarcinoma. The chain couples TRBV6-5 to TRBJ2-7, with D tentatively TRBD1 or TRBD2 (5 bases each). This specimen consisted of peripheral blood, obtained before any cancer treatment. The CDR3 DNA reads TGTGCCAGCAGTTCCTCGGGACGTTCCGAGCAGTACTTC. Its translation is CASSSSGRSEQYF.